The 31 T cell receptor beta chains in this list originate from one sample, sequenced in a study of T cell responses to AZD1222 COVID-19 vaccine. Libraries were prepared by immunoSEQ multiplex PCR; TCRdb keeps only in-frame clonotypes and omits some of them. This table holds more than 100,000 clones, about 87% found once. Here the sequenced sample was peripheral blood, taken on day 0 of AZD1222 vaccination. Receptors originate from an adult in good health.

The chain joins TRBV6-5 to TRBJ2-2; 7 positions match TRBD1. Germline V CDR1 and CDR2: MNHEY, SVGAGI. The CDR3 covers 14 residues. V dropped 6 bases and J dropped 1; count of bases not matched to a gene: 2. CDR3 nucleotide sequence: TGTGCCAGCAGGAGGACAGGGAACACCGGGGAGCTGTTTTTT. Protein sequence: CASRRTGNTGELFF.

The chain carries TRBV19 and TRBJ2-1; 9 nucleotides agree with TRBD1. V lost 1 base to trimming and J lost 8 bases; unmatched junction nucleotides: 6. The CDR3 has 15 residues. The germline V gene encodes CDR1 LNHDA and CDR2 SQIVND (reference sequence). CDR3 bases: TGTGCCAGTAGTATAGGGGGACAGGGAGCTCATGAGCAGTTCTTC. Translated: CASSIGGQGAHEQFF.

This CDR3 is CASSGQPNTEAFF. The CDR3 region has the DNA TGCGCCAGCTCGGGACAACCGAACACTGAAGCTTTCTTT. The chain couples TRBV10-1 to TRBJ1-1; weak D call: TRBD1 (6 bases). V was trimmed by 8 bases and J by 1 base, leaving 11 bases between them. Germline lookup yields CDR1 WNHNN and CDR2 SYGVQD (reference sequence). This CDR3 comprises 13 residues.

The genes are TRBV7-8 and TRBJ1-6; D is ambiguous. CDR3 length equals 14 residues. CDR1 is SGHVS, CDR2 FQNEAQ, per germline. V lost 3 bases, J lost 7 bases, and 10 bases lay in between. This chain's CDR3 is CASSFGLSNSPLHF. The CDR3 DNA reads TGTGCCAGCAGCTTTGGGTTATCCAATTCACCCCTCCACTTT.

The DNA of the CDR3 is TGCGCCAGCAGCCAAGATGGCAGGGAAGACTATGGCTACACCTTC. Translation: CASSQDGREDYGYTF. The V gene is TRBV4-3, the J gene TRBJ1-2; weak D call: TRBD1 (5 bases). The CDR3 length is 15 residues. V dropped 0 bases and J dropped 3 bases, with 11 bases sitting between them. The germline V gene encodes CDR1 LGHNA and CDR2 YSLEER.

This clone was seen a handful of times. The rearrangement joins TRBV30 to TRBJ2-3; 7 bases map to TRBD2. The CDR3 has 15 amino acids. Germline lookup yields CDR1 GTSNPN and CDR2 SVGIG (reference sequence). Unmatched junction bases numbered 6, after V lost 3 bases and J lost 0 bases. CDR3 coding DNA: TGTGCCTGGAGGAGGGGTAGCGGGAGCACAGATACGCAGTATTTT. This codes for CAWRRGSGSTDTQYF.

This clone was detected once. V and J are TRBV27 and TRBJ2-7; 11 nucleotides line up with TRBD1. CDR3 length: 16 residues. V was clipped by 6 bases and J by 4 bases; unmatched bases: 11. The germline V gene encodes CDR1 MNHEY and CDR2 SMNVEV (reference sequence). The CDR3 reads CASRRTGGAVEYEQYF. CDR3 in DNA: TGTGCCAGCAGGAGGACAGGGGGCGCGGTGGAGTACGAGCAGTACTTC.

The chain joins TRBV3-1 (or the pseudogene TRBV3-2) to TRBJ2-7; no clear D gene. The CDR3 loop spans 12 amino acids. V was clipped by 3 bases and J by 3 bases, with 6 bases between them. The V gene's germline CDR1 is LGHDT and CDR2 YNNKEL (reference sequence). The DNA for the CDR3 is TGTGCCAGCAGCCAGGGTAGCTACGAGCAGTACTTC. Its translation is CASSQGSYEQYF.

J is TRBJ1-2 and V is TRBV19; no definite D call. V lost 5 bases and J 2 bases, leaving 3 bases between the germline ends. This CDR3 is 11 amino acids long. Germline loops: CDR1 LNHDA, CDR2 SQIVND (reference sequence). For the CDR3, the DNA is TGTGCCAGTAGTGTCAACTATGGCTACACCTTC. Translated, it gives CASSVNYGYTF.

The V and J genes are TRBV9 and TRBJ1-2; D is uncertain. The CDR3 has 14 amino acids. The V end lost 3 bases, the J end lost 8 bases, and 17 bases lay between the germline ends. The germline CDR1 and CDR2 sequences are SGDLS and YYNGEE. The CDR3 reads CASSGSGVGWGYTF. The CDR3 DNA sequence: TGTGCCAGCAGCGGATCTGGCGTGGGCTGGGGCTACACCTTC. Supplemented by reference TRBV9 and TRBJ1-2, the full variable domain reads DSGVTQTPKHLITATGQRVTLRCSPRSGDLSVYWYQQSLDQGLQFLIQYYNGEERAKGNILERFSAQQFPDLHSELNLSSLELGDSALYFCASSGSGVGWGYTFGSGTRLTVV.

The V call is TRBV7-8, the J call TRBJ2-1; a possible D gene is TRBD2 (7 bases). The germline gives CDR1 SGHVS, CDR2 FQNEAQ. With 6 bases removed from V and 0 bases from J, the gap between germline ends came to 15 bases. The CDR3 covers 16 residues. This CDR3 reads CASRGGRGSSYNEQFF. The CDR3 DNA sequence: TGTGCCAGCAGGGGGGGGCGGGGGAGCTCCTACAATGAGCAGTTCTTC.

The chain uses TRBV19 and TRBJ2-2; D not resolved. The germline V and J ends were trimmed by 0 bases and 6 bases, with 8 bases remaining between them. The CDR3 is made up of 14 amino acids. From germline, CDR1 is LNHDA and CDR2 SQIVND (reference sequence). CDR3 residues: CASSIETISGELFF. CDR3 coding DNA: TGTGCCAGTAGTATAGAGACAATATCCGGGGAGCTGTTTTTT.

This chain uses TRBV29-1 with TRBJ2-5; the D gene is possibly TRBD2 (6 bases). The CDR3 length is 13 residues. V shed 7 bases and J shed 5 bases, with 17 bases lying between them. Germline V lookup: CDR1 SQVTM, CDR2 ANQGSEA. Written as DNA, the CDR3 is TGCAGCGCAGCTAGCGCCTCCGGGGAGACCCAGTACTTC. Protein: CSAASASGETQYF.

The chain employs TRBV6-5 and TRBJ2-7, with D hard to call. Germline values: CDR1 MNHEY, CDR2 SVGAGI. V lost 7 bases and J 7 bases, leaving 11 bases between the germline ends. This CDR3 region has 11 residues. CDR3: CASIGPREQYF. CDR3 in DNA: TGTGCCAGCATAGGACCTCGGGAGCAGTACTTC.

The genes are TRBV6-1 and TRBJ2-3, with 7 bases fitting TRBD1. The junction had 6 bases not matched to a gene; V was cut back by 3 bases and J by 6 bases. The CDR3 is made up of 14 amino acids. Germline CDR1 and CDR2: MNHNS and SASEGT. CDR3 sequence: CASSEHGTADTQYF. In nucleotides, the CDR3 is TGTGCCAGCAGTGAGCACGGGACAGCCGATACGCAGTATTTT.

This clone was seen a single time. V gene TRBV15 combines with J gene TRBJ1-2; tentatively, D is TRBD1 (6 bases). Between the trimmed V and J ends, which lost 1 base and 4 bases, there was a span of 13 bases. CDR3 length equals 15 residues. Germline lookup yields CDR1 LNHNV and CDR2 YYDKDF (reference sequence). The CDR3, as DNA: TGTGCCACCAGCAGAGTTCAGGGGCGCGTCTATGGCTACACCTTC. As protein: CATSRVQGRVYGYTF.

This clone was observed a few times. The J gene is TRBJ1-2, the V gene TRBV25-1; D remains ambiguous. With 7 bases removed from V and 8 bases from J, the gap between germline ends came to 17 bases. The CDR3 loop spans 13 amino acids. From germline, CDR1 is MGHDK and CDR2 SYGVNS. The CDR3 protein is CASTNGGPRGYTF. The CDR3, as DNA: TGTGCCAGCACCAATGGTGGGCCAAGAGGCTACACCTTC.

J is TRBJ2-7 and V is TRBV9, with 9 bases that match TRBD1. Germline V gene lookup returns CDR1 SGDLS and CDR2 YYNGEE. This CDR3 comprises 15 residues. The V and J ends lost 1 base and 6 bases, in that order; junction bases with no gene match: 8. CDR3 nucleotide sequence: TGTGCCAGCAGCGTAACCGGGACAGGGTCTAGCGAGCAGTACTTC. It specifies CASSVTGTGSSEQYF.

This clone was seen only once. CDR3 nucleotide sequence: TGTGCCAGCAGCTTAACCCCGACGGACACTGAAGCTTTCTTT. Amino acids: CASSLTPTDTEAFF. The chain joins TRBV7-8 to TRBJ1-1; no clear D. CDR1 SGHVS and CDR2 FQNEAQ come from the germline V gene. Trimming shortened V by 2 bases and J by 3 bases, and 10 bases separated the two germline ends. This CDR3 contains 14 residues.

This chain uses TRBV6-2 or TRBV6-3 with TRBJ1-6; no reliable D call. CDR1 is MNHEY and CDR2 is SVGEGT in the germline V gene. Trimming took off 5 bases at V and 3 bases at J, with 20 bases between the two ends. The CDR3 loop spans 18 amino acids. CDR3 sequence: CASSRMGSSSFYNSPLHF. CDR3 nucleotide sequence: TGTGCCAGCAGTCGGATGGGCAGCAGCTCCTTCTATAATTCACCCCTCCACTTT.

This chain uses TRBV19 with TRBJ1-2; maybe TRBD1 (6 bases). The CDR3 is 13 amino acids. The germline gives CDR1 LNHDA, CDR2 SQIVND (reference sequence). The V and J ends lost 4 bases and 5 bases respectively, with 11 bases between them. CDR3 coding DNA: TGTGCCAGTAGTAGTACCACAGGGTATGGCTACACCTTC. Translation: CASSSTTGYGYTF.

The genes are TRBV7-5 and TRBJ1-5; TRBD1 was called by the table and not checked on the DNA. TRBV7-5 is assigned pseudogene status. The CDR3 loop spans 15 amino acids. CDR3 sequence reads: CARSYQQGFHQPQHF. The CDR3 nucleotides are TGTGCCAGAAGCTATCAACAGGGGTTCCATCAGCCCCAGCATTTT.

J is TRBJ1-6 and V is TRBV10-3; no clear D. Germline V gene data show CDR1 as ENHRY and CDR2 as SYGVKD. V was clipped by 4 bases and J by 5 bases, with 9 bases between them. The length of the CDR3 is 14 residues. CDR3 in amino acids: CAISVGLDNSPLHF. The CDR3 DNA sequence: TGTGCCATCAGTGTTGGCCTGGATAATTCACCCCTCCACTTT.

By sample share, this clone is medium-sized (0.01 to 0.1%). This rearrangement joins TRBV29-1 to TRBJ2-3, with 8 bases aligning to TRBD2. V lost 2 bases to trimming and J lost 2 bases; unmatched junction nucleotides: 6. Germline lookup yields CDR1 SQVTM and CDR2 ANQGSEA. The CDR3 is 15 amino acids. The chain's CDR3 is CSVEKRESDTDTQYF. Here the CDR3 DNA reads TGCAGCGTTGAAAAGCGGGAGAGCGACACAGATACGCAGTATTTT.

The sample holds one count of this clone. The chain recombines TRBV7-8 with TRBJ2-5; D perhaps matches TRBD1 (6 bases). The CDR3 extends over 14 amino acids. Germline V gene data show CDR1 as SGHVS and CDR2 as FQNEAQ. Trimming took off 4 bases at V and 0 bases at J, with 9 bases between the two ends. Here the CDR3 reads CASSSDSNQETQYF. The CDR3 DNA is TGTGCCAGCAGCTCGGACAGCAACCAAGAGACCCAGTACTTC.

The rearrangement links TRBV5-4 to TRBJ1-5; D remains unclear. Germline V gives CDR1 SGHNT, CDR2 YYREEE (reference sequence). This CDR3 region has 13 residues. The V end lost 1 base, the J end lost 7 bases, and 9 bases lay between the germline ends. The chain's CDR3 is CASSLSGEQPQHF. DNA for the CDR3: TGTGCCAGCAGCTTGAGCGGGGAACAGCCCCAGCATTTT. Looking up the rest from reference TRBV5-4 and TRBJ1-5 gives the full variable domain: ETGVTQSPTHLIKTRGQQVTLRCSSQSGHNTVSWYQQALGQGPQFIFQYYREEENGRGNFPPRFSGLQFPNYSSELNVNALELDDSALYLCASSLSGEQPQHFGDGTRLSIL.

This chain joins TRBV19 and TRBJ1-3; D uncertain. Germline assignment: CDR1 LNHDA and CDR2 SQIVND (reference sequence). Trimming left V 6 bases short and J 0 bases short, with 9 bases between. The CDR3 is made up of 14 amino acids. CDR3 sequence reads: CASRTFFSGNTIYF. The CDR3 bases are TGTGCCAGTAGGACTTTTTTCTCTGGAAACACCATATATTTT.

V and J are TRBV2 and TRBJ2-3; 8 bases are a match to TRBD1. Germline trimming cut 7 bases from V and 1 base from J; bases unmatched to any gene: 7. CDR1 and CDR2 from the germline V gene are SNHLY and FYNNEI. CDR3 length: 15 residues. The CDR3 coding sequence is TGTGCCAGCATATGGACAGGGTTAGGCACAGATACGCAGTATTTT. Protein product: CASIWTGLGTDTQYF.

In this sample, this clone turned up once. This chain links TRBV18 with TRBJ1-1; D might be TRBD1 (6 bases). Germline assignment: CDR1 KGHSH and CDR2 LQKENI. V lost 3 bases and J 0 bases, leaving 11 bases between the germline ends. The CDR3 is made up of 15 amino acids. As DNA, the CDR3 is TGTGCCAGCTCACCTTGGACAGAAATGAACACTGAAGCTTTCTTT. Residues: CASSPWTEMNTEAFF. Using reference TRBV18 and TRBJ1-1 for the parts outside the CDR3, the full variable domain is NAGVMQNPRHLVRRRGQEARLRCSPMKGHSHVYWYRQLPEEGLKFMVYLQKENIIDESGMPKERFSAEFPKEGPSILRIQQVVRGDSAAYFCASSPWTEMNTEAFFGQGTRLTVV.

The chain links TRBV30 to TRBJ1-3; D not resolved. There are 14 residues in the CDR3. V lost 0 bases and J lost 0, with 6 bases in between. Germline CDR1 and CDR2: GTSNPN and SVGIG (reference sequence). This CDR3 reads CAWSVSASGNTIYF. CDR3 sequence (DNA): TGTGCCTGGAGTGTATCAGCCTCTGGAAACACCATATATTTT.

The CDR3 DNA follows: TGTGCCAGCAGCTTGAGCGGGGGGGGCTACGAGCAGTACTTC. As protein: CASSLSGGGYEQYF. The rearrangement joins TRBV7-2 to TRBJ2-7; 10 bases are shared with TRBD2. The CDR3 loop spans 14 amino acids. V lost 3 bases and J lost 3; bases outside the gene matches: 2. Germline V gene data show CDR1 as SGHTA and CDR2 as FQGNSA.